The T cell receptor beta chain under discussion was sequenced for a study of CD8 T cells in Susac syndrome. The CDR3 runs 18 residues. The J segment lost 2 bases and the V segment lost 1 base, leaving 7 bases of the junction unmatched. Looked up from germline, CDR1 is LNHDA and CDR2 is SQIVND (reference sequence). When the RNA was reverse transcribed, random hexamers were used with an input of about 0.45 to 1 ug. In TCRdb, the immunoSEQ multiplex PCR reads were re-called with MiXCR into one record per CDR3 protein. Of under 200,000 distinct CDR3 sequences in the sample, around 96% are singletons; the top ten hold 0.15% to 0.2%. In contrast to the negatively isolated CD8+ and CD4+ T cells, TEMRA cells were FACS-enriched.

The chain links TRBV19 to TRBJ2-3; TRBD2 agrees at 12 bases. The material sequenced was CD8+ T cells from PBMCs. This receptor was taken from a human donor with multiple sclerosis. The CDR3 here is CASSIVETSGGTTDTQYF. DNA of the CDR3: TGTGCCAGTAGTATAGTGGAGACTAGCGGGGGCACCACAGATACGCAGTATTTT.